The entry below describes one TCR beta chain. What it binds is not known. This entry is derived from a study of T cell responses to AZD1222 COVID-19 vaccine. Study background: Analyses pooled second doses at about 4 or about 12 weeks.

Clones were sequenced by immunoSEQ multiplex PCR, and TCRdb holds only the in-frame ones, with some missing. The sample shows about 160,000 clones, about 90% of them seen only once. Overall study results and limits: In all cases, repertoires were sampled only after the peak T cell response. Reports say nearly half of spike-specific TCRs go after unmutated variant regions. Among those given AZD1222, only 6 or 7 were seropositive at baseline.

Germline CDR1 is SEHNR and CDR2 is FQNEAQ (reference sequence). This CDR3 has 16 amino acids. After removal of 5 bases from V and 6 bases from J, the junction contained 10 bases not matched to a gene. The chain is built from TRBV7-9 and TRBJ1-2; 12 positions agree with TRBD1. The source of this sequence is an adult in good health. The material was peripheral blood, obtained on day 0 of AZD1222 vaccination. The CDR3 reads CASSAAGTGGADGYTF. The CDR3, as DNA: TGTGCCAGCAGCGCAGCCGGGACAGGGGGCGCAGATGGCTACACCTTC.